These T cell receptor beta chains were read from a single sample in a study of neurological immune-mediated disorders. Each CDR3 protein gets one entry after TCRdb re-called the 5' RACE reads with MiXCR. The sample holds about 65,000 distinct CDR3 sequences, 3.5% to 4.5% seen once. The sample was PBMCs. The receptors come from a man between 45 and 60 years old with multiple sclerosis. Each CDR3 is given with its conserved first and last residue. D genes are given only for firm matches. Expanded clones get a size class; other rows say once, few or many, or leave the size out.

>TRBV5-1|many|-|TRBJ1-1
CASSLGATGTEAFF
TGCGCCAGCAGCTTAGGAGCGACGGGCACTGAAGCTTTCTTT
>TRBV6-1|many|-|TRBJ2-2
CASSGLANTGELFF
TGTGCCAGCAGCGGACTCGCGAACACCGGGGAGCTGTTTTTT
>TRBV7-2|many|TRBD1|TRBJ2-2
CASSLVGGAGTGELFF
TGTGCCAGCAGCTTAGTAGGGGGCGCCGGCACCGGGGAGCTGTTTTTT
>TRBV30|few|-|TRBJ2-3
CAWEPGTDTQYF
TGTGCCTGGGAACCCGGCACAGATACGCAGTATTTT
>TRBV14|many|TRBD2|TRBJ2-5
CASSPVGLAGGETQYF
TGTGCCAGCAGCCCCGTGGGCCTAGCGGGGGGAGAGACCCAGTACTTC
>TRBV29-1|many|-|TRBJ2-1
CSVGHVRNNEQFF
TGCAGCGTTGGACACGTCCGAAACAATGAGCAGTTCTTC
>TRBV7-6|many|TRBD1|TRBJ2-1
CASSRDRNYNEQFF
TGTGCCAGCAGCCGGGACAGGAACTACAATGAGCAGTTCTTC
>TRBV12-3/TRBV12-4|many|-|TRBJ2-1
CASSRQGSRYNEQFF
TGTGCCAGCAGTCGGCAGGGGTCGAGGTACAATGAGCAGTTCTTC
>TRBV7-8|many|TRBD1|TRBJ1-1
CASTEGRDRLFAEAFF
TGTGCCAGCACCGAGGGCCGGGACAGGTTATTTGCTGAAGCTTTCTTT
>TRBV6-1|many|TRBD1|TRBJ1-1
CASSRPGTGLEAFF
TGTGCCAGCAGTCGTCCCGGGACAGGGTTGGAAGCTTTCTTT
>TRBV20-1|many|-|TRBJ1-6
CSASPPGVYNSPLHF
TGCAGTGCCTCACCCCCAGGGGTGTATAATTCACCCCTCCACTTT
>TRBV7-9|many|-|TRBJ2-5
CASVPTLPGSVETQYF
TGTGCCAGCGTCCCAACTCTGCCGGGGTCGGTGGAGACCCAGTACTTC
>TRBV5-6|many|TRBD2|TRBJ2-4
CASSFPRGGAKNIQYF
TGTGCCAGCAGTTTCCCTCGCGGGGGAGCCAAAAACATTCAGTACTTC
>TRBV5-1|-|TRBD2|TRBJ2-3
CASSQGLAGVTDTQYF
TGCGCCAGCAGCCAGGGACTAGCGGGGGTTACAGATACGCAGTATTTT
>TRBV18|many|-|TRBJ2-2
CASSPSLDTGELFF
TGTGCCAGCTCACCAAGTCTGGACACCGGGGAGCTGTTTTTT
>TRBV24-1|many|TRBD1|TRBJ1-5
CATSGQGLSNQPQHF
TGTGCCACCAGTGGACAGGGTTTAAGCAATCAGCCCCAGCATTTT
>TRBV20-1|-|TRBD2|TRBJ2-3
CSAKGRGYTDTQYF
TGCAGTGCCAAAGGGAGGGGATACACAGATACGCAGTATTTT
>TRBV29-1|-|-|TRBJ1-1
CSAEQGNLVAFF
TGCAGCGCCGAGCAGGGAAATCTTGTAGCTTTCTTT
>TRBV15|many|-|TRBJ2-3
CATSPGSTDTQYF
TGTGCCACCAGCCCCGGGTCCACAGATACGCAGTATTTT
>TRBV12-3/TRBV12-4|few|-|TRBJ2-3
CASSLLRDTQYF
TGTGCCAGCAGTTTATTGCGGGATACGCAGTATTTT